A single sample gave rise to the 19 T cell receptor beta chains below, sequenced in a study of shared clonotypes between healthy human individuals. Naive-designated CD8 cells lacked CD45RO, were positively enriched for CCR7, and omitted terminally differentiated effector memory CD45RA+ cells. Sequencing was performed with immunoSEQ multiplex PCR; in TCRdb, only in-frame clones are kept and a portion is missing. The sample yields some 2 million clones, about 95% seen once. What was sequenced was naive CD8+ T cells sorted from blood. Every receptor here comes from a man between 18 and 29 years old in good health.

This chain joins TRBV4-3 and TRBJ1-1; D ambiguous. Germline V gives CDR1 LGHNA, CDR2 YSLEER. With 0 bases removed from V and 0 bases from J, the gap between germline ends came to 20 bases. There are 19 residues in the CDR3. Written as DNA, the CDR3 is TGCGCCAGCAGCCAAGATCTCGGCGGTACAAGTATCATGAACACTGAAGCTTTCTTT. Amino acid sequence: CASSQDLGGTSIMNTEAFF.

The J gene is TRBJ2-2, the V gene TRBV9, with D possibly matching TRBD1 (5 bases). CDR3 length equals 14 residues. From germline, CDR1 is SGDLS and CDR2 YYNGEE. V was shortened by 3 bases and J by 7 bases, with 13 bases between the two germline ends. The chain's CDR3 is CASSDPGKGGELFF. As DNA, the CDR3 is TGTGCCAGCAGCGATCCAGGGAAGGGCGGGGAGCTGTTTTTT.

In DNA form, the CDR3 reads TGCGCCAGCAGCCAAGGTAGAGAGATGTCCTACAATGAGCAGTTCTTC. Translating it yields CASSQGREMSYNEQFF. The V call is TRBV4-3, the J call TRBJ2-1; D is undetermined. Trimming took 1 base from V and 1 from J, leaving 11 bases between them. The CDR3 runs to 16 residues. Germline CDR1 and CDR2: LGHNA and YSLEER.

The rearrangement links TRBV27 to TRBJ2-7; D unclear. Between the trimmed V and J ends, which lost 7 bases and 3 bases, there was a span of 10 bases. Per the germline V gene, CDR1 is MNHEY and CDR2 is SMNVEV (reference sequence). The CDR3 consists of 12 residues. The CDR3 region has the DNA TGTGCCAGCACCGTAAGGGTCTACGAGCAGTACTTC. The encoded protein is CASTVRVYEQYF.

This chain connects TRBV6-1 to TRBJ1-1; weak D call: TRBD1 (6 bases). V was clipped by 1 base and J by 0 bases, with 15 bases between them. Per the germline V gene, CDR1 is MNHNS and CDR2 is SASEGT. The CDR3 sequence is 17 residues long. The CDR3 sequence is CASSEEAGAEVNTEAFF. CDR3 nucleotide sequence: TGTGCCAGCAGTGAAGAGGCAGGGGCTGAGGTGAACACTGAAGCTTTCTTT.

The chain links TRBV27 to TRBJ2-1, with D possibly called TRBD1 or TRBD2 (5 bases each). CDR1 MNHEY and CDR2 SMNVEV come from the germline V gene (reference sequence). The CDR3 is 15 amino acids. V was trimmed by 6 bases and J by 3 bases, leaving 15 bases between them. In nucleotides, the CDR3 is TGTGCCAGCAGCTTAACCGGGGCTTACTACAATGAGCAGTTCTTC. Amino acids: CASSLTGAYYNEQFF.

The V and J genes are TRBV15 and TRBJ1-1; D is possibly TRBD1 (6 bases). This CDR3 contains 16 residues. Looked up from germline, CDR1 is LNHNV and CDR2 is YYDKDF (reference sequence). The V and J ends lost 5 bases and 0 bases respectively, with 16 bases between them. The CDR3 DNA reads as TGTGCCACCAGCGGGCGGGCAGGGGCCGTGAACACTGAAGCTTTCTTT. It translates to CATSGRAGAVNTEAFF.

This chain uses TRBV6-1 with TRBJ2-1; the D gene could be TRBD1 or TRBD2 (5 bases each). Trimming shortened V by 0 bases and J by 9 bases, and 9 bases separated the two germline ends. This CDR3 has 13 amino acids. The germline V gene has CDR1 MNHNS and CDR2 SASEGT. CDR3 sequence reads: CASSEAWGSEQFF. CDR3 nucleotide sequence: TGTGCCAGCAGTGAAGCTTGGGGGAGTGAGCAGTTCTTC.

This clone came up once. The chain couples TRBV4-3 to TRBJ2-1; TRBD2 matches at 11 bases. V lost 1 base and J lost 4; bases outside the gene matches: 3. The CDR3 is 16 residues long. Germline V lookup: CDR1 LGHNA, CDR2 YSLEER. The CDR3 DNA is TGCGCCAGCAGCCAAGGACTAGCGGGAACGTACAATGAGCAGTTCTTC. This codes for CASSQGLAGTYNEQFF.

Comment on this clone: The sample holds other DNA sequences that translate to the same CDR3. V and J are TRBV30 and TRBJ2-5, with TRBD2 as a possible D gene (5 bases). The CDR3 covers 11 residues. Germline V gives CDR1 GTSNPN, CDR2 SVGIG (reference sequence). Trimming stripped 5 bases from V and 5 bases from J, with 9 bases between. The CDR3 protein is CAWEGLETQYF. CDR3 coding DNA: TGTGCCTGGGAGGGCCTGGAGACCCAGTACTTC.

The genes are TRBV6-5 and TRBJ1-2; no clear D. Germline V CDR1 and CDR2: MNHEY, SVGAGI. Trimming removed 4 bases from V and 4 bases from J, with 19 bases in between. This CDR3 region has 16 residues. CDR3 bases: TGTGCCAGCAGTTTTGGGGAAGAAAAGAACGTCTATGGCTACACCTTC. This codes for CASSFGEEKNVYGYTF.

The chain carries TRBV27 and TRBJ1-6; tentative D call: TRBD1 (6 bases). CDR3 length: 15 amino acids. Trimming removed 7 bases from V and 5 bases from J, with 15 bases in between. Germline V gives CDR1 MNHEY, CDR2 SMNVEV (reference sequence). As DNA, the CDR3 is TGTGCCAGCAAGGTGGGGGGCGGCCATAATTCACCCCTCCACTTT. Translation: CASKVGGGHNSPLHF.

The chain uses TRBV6-1 and TRBJ2-7, with 7 nucleotides matching TRBD1. CDR1 MNHNS and CDR2 SASEGT come from the germline V gene. The V segment lost 4 bases and the J segment 0 bases; nucleotides outside the gene matches: 6. The CDR3 runs 15 residues. CDR3 residues: CASSARGPSSYEQYF. In DNA form, the CDR3 reads TGTGCCAGCAGTGCGAGGGGGCCCAGCTCCTACGAGCAGTACTTC.

This clone has only one observation. Other DNA sequences in this sample translate to the same CDR3. This rearrangement joins TRBV5-1 to TRBJ2-3; D is possibly TRBD2 (6 bases). Germline values: CDR1 SGHRS, CDR2 YFSETQ. Trimming pared 2 bases from V and 1 base from J, leaving 8 bases between. This CDR3 has 14 amino acids. The CDR3 sequence: CASSFSGGTDTQYF. CDR3 nucleotides: TGCGCCAGCAGCTTTAGCGGTGGCACAGATACGCAGTATTTT.

This clone was picked up one time. The genes are TRBV29-1 and TRBJ1-2, with D unresolved. The length of the CDR3 is 14 residues. CDR1 is SQVTM and CDR2 is ANQGSEA in the germline V gene. V dropped 2 bases and J dropped 4 bases, with 14 bases sitting between them. The CDR3 here is CSVETALSGYGYTF. DNA of the CDR3: TGCAGCGTTGAAACAGCCCTTAGTGGCTATGGCTACACCTTC. Full variable domain (rest looked up from reference TRBV29-1 and TRBJ1-2): SAVISQKPSRDICQRGTSLTIQCQVDSQVTMMFWYRQQPGQSLTLIATANQGSEATYESGFVIDKFPISRPNLTFSTLTVSNMSPEDSSIYLCSVETALSGYGYTFGSGTRLTVV.

The rearrangement uses TRBV2 and TRBJ1-1; no definite D call. Germline-derived CDR1 and CDR2 are SNHLY and FYNNEI. The CDR3 is 11 amino acids. V was shortened by 4 bases and J by 6 bases, with 6 bases between the two germline ends. The CDR3 reads CASSVGAEAFF. The CDR3 region has the DNA TGTGCCAGCAGTGTGGGCGCTGAAGCTTTCTTT.

The V call is TRBV6-5, the J call TRBJ1-2; D may be TRBD1 (5 bases). Trimming shortened V by 5 bases and J by 3 bases, and 13 bases separated the two germline ends. CDR3 size: 14 residues. The germline gives CDR1 MNHEY, CDR2 SVGAGI. CDR3 loop: CASSTGGEYYGYTF. The DNA for the CDR3 is TGTGCCAGCAGTACTGGGGGGGAGTACTATGGCTACACCTTC.

The V gene is TRBV15, the J gene TRBJ1-3; D remains ambiguous. Trimming removed 8 bases at V and 2 bases at J, with 13 bases between. From germline, CDR1 is LNHNV and CDR2 YYDKDF (reference sequence). This CDR3 spans 14 amino acids. The chain's CDR3 is CATGERGAGNTIYF. DNA of the CDR3: TGTGCCACCGGGGAAAGAGGTGCTGGAAACACCATATATTTT.

The gene calls are TRBV4-3 and TRBJ2-3; TRBD2 aligns across 9 bases. This CDR3 is 19 amino acids long. Trimming cost V 1 base and J 4 bases; bases outside gene matches: 15. Germline values: CDR1 LGHNA, CDR2 YSLEER. As DNA, the CDR3 is TGCGCCAGCAGCCAAGCGCCTGGGCCAGCGGGAGGAGACGCAGATACGCAGTATTTT. This codes for CASSQAPGPAGGDADTQYF.